These 30 T cell receptor beta chains share one sample of origin, sequenced in a study of T cell repertoires in cytomegalovirus infection. Which antigens these TCRs recognize remains unknown. TCRdb processed the reads anew with MiXCR; each CDR3 protein has one entry. The table lists hundreds of thousands of distinct CDR3 sequences, 30% to 40% of them singletons. The starting material was cultured PBMCs, obtained from culture after CMV antigen stimulation. The origin of the receptors is a human donor in good health (CMV status not recorded). Some clones in this sample may be carry-over from other donors' samples.

The V and J genes are TRBV19 and TRBJ2-7; possibly TRBD1 or TRBD2 for D (6 bases each). The CDR3 consists of 16 residues. Trimming removed 7 bases from V and 3 bases from J, with 22 bases in between. Germline V gene lookup returns CDR1 LNHDA and CDR2 SQIVND (reference sequence). In DNA form, the CDR3 reads TGTGCCAGTACCCCTGGCGTGGGGGGCGGCTACTACGAGCAGTACTTC. This sequence encodes CASTPGVGGGYYEQYF.

This clonotype has more than one count but fewer than ten. The chain recombines TRBV7-2 with TRBJ2-7, with D unclear. CDR1 SGHTA and CDR2 FQGNSA come from the germline V gene. Trimming left V 1 base short and J 6 bases short, with 7 bases between. The CDR3 covers 12 residues. The CDR3 here is CASSLVPIEQYF. CDR3 DNA: TGTGCCAGCAGCTTAGTCCCGATCGAGCAGTACTTC.

In this sample, this clonotype turned up a few times. The rearrangement joins TRBV7-8 to TRBJ2-1; D call uncertain. The CDR3 contains 16 residues. Germline-derived CDR1 and CDR2 are SGHVS and FQNEAQ. The V end was cut by 5 bases, the J end by 0 bases, with 14 bases between. CDR3 in DNA: TGTGCCAGCAGCCAAGGCTATACCTCCTCCTACAATGAGCAGTTCTTC. Encoded protein: CASSQGYTSSYNEQFF.

The rearrangement joins TRBV20-1 to TRBJ2-3; 10 bases agree with TRBD1. V gave up 0 bases and J gave up 2 bases; unmatched junction bases: 5. Germline V gene data show CDR1 as DFQATT and CDR2 as SNEGSKA (reference sequence). This CDR3 has 16 amino acids. The CDR3 DNA reads TGCAGTGCTAGAGATTGGGACAGGGGCCTCACAGATACGCAGTATTTT. It encodes CSARDWDRGLTDTQYF.

The chain carries TRBV27 and TRBJ1-2; D not certain. The V gene's germline CDR1 is MNHEY and CDR2 SMNVEV (reference sequence). This CDR3 comprises 16 residues. Trimming took off 4 bases at V and 2 bases at J, with 17 bases between the two ends. CDR3 bases: TGTGCCAGCAGTTACGTTATTGGCGGCGGGAACTATGGCTACACCTTC. Its translation is CASSYVIGGGNYGYTF.

This chain links TRBV5-5 with TRBJ2-4; D possibly uses TRBD1 or TRBD2 (5 bases each). The V gene lost 1 base and the J gene lost 8 bases, with 13 bases spanning the gap. CDR1 SGHKS and CDR2 YYEKEE come from the germline V gene (reference sequence). This CDR3 region has 14 residues. CDR3 coding DNA: TGTGCCAGCAGCTTGAATCCTAGGGGAGACATTCAGTACTTC. Its translation: CASSLNPRGDIQYF.

V gene TRBV7-9 combines with J gene TRBJ2-5, with 7 bases identical to TRBD2. V shed 5 bases, J shed 4 bases, and the junction held 10 bases outside the gene matches. CDR1 and CDR2 from the germline V gene are SEHNR and FQNEAQ (reference sequence). The CDR3 extends over 15 amino acids. The CDR3 sequence is CASSGAGESGETQYF. The CDR3 region has the DNA TGTGCCAGCAGCGGGGCGGGAGAGAGTGGAGAGACCCAGTACTTC. The entire variable domain, with the rest obtained from reference TRBV7-9 and TRBJ2-5, is as follows: DTGVSQNPRHKITKRGQNVTFRCDPISEHNRLYWYRQTLGQGPEFLTYFQNEAQLEKSRLLSDRFSAERPKGSFSTLEIQRTEQGDSAMYLCASSGAGESGETQYFGPGTRLLVL.

The rearrangement joins TRBV11-2 to TRBJ2-4, with TRBD2 matching 8 bases. CDR3 length equals 15 residues. The V gene's germline CDR1 is SGHAT and CDR2 FQNNGV. Trimming took 2 bases from V and 5 from J; bases not matched to a gene: 5. The CDR3 bases are TGTGCCAGCAGCTTATGGGCGGGGGGCCAAAACATTCAGTACTTC. This translates into CASSLWAGGQNIQYF.

The chain recombines TRBV19 with TRBJ1-1; D unclear. CDR3 size: 15 residues. The ends were cut back, 5 bases at V and 4 bases at J, with 17 bases in the middle. CDR1 is LNHDA, CDR2 SQIVND, per germline (reference sequence). CDR3 DNA sequence: TGTGCCAGTAGTCTCTCCACCCCTCTGATCACTGAAGCTTTCTTT. Its translation: CASSLSTPLITEAFF.

This clonotype was seen ten or more times. This rearrangement joins TRBV7-2 to TRBJ2-1, with 9 bases aligning to TRBD2. This CDR3 comprises 15 residues. Germline V gene sequence: CDR1 SGHTA, CDR2 FQGNSA. V trimming: 5 bases; J trimming: 3 bases; junction bases outside the gene matches: 5. In DNA, the CDR3 is TGTGCCAGCAGCGATTATAGCGGGAGCTACAATGAGCAGTTCTTC. It translates to CASSDYSGSYNEQFF.

This clonotype was observed a few times. The rearrangement joins TRBV3-1 to TRBJ2-5, with TRBD2 matching over 9 bases. V was clipped by 7 bases and J by 1 base; unmatched bases: 4. The CDR3 runs 14 residues. The germline V gene has CDR1 LGHDT and CDR2 YNNKEL (reference sequence). The DNA of the CDR3 is TGTGCCAGCATCCTAGCGGGGACCCAAGAGACCCAGTACTTC. It encodes CASILAGTQETQYF.

This clonotype has more than one count but fewer than ten. The chain's CDR3 is CASKGLRGTQYF. CDR3 in DNA: TGTGCCAGTAAGGGACTACGGGGGACCCAGTACTTC. This rearrangement joins TRBV19 to TRBJ2-5, with 7 positions matching TRBD2. With 7 bases clipped from V and 7 bases from J, the junction kept 6 bases outside the gene matches. Germline values: CDR1 LNHDA, CDR2 SQIVND (reference sequence). CDR3 length: 12 amino acids. The full variable domain, in which reference TRBV19 and TRBJ2-5 provide the parts outside the CDR3, is DGGITQSPKYLFRKEGQNVTLSCEQNLNHDAMYWYRQDPGQGLRLIYYSQIVNDFQKGDIAEGYSVSREKKESFPLTVTSAQKNPTAFYLCASKGLRGTQYFGPGTRLLVL.

Notes on this clonotype: This could be a read error, since a much larger clone is one nucleotide away. The CDR3 region is CVSGRVDEKLFF. DNA of the CDR3: TGTGTCAGCGGTAGAGTTGATGAAAAACTGTTTTTT. The chain uses TRBV7-2 and TRBJ1-4; the D is unclear. Germline lookup yields CDR1 SGHTA and CDR2 FQGNSA. This CDR3 is built from 12 residues.

The chain links TRBV10-3 to TRBJ2-7, with D possibly matching TRBD2 (6 bases). Trimming left V 3 bases short and J 7 bases short, with 13 bases between. Germline values: CDR1 ENHRY, CDR2 SYGVKD. This CDR3 has 13 residues. CDR3 bases: TGTGCCATCAGTGAATGGCTAGCGCGGGAGCAGTACTTC. It codes for CAISEWLAREQYF.

The V call is TRBV11-2, the J call TRBJ1-2; D perhaps matches TRBD1 (6 bases). The V end was cut by 5 bases, the J end by 6 bases, with 16 bases between. The CDR3 covers 14 residues. Germline V gene sequence: CDR1 SGHAT, CDR2 FQNNGV. CDR3 loop: CASSRSPRGDGYTF. CDR3 sequence (DNA): TGTGCCAGCAGCCGCAGTCCGAGGGGGGATGGCTACACCTTC.

V gene TRBV6-6 combines with J gene TRBJ2-1; D may be TRBD2 (7 bases). The V end was cut by 10 bases, the J end by 6 bases, with 19 bases between. Per germline, CDR1 MNHNY and CDR2 SVGAGI (reference sequence). This CDR3 spans 14 amino acids. CDR3 sequence (DNA): TGTGCCAACGGCCCCCGGGGGGCCCCCAATGAGCAGTTCTTC. Its translation is CANGPRGAPNEQFF.

The V and J genes are TRBV5-1 and TRBJ1-2, with 8 bases lining up with TRBD1. Germline-derived CDR1 and CDR2 are SGHRS and YFSETQ. CDR3 size: 18 residues. V lost 4 bases, J lost 4 bases, and 18 bases stayed unmatched. CDR3 DNA: TGCGCCAGCAGCGAATCCGGGACAGGCACTTATGTCCCCTATGGCTACACCTTC. Translating it yields CASSESGTGTYVPYGYTF.

The CDR3 loop is CASSEAYSDYEQYF. In DNA, the CDR3 is TGTGCCAGCAGTGAAGCGTACAGCGACTACGAGCAGTACTTC. The rearrangement links TRBV6-1 to TRBJ2-7; no reliable D call. This CDR3 is built from 14 residues. The germline V gene encodes CDR1 MNHNS and CDR2 SASEGT. The V end was cut by 0 bases, the J end by 3 bases, with 9 bases between.

This clonotype was counted many times. The chain joins TRBV7-2 to TRBJ1-5; TRBD1 matches 7 bases. CDR1 and CDR2 (germline): SGHTA, FQGNSA. V shed 2 bases and J 5 bases; nucleotides not matched to a gene: 3. The CDR3 length is 14 residues. CDR3 DNA sequence: TGTGCCAGCAGCTTATTCCAGGGGGATCAGCCCCAGCATTTT. Translation: CASSLFQGDQPQHF.

This clonotype was seen a handful of times. This rearrangement joins TRBV7-2 to TRBJ2-3; TRBD2 matches 9 bases. V dropped 5 bases and J dropped 4; count of bases not matched to a gene: 7. Germline CDR1 is SGHTA and CDR2 is FQGNSA. There are 15 residues in the CDR3. CDR3: CASSRWGGRADTQYF. CDR3 DNA sequence: TGTGCCAGCAGCAGGTGGGGCGGGAGGGCAGATACGCAGTATTTT.

The J gene is TRBJ1-6, the V gene TRBV5-4, with D tentatively TRBD1 (6 bases). The V gene's germline CDR1 is SGHNT and CDR2 YYREEE (reference sequence). V was pared by 0 bases and J by 7 bases, with 8 bases between. The length of the CDR3 is 14 residues. The DNA for the CDR3 is TGTGCCAGCAGCTTGGTGGACAGCAATTCACCCCTCCACTTT. This encodes CASSLVDSNSPLHF. The full variable domain, completed using reference TRBV5-4 and TRBJ1-6, is ETGVTQSPTHLIKTRGQQVTLRCSSQSGHNTVSWYQQALGQGPQFIFQYYREEENGRGNFPPRFSGLQFPNYSSELNVNALELDDSALYLCASSLVDSNSPLHFGNGTRLTVT.

This clonotype was picked up a small number of times. This sequence joins TRBV6-2 or TRBV6-3 and TRBJ2-1; a weak D match, TRBD2 (6 bases). The V end lost 5 bases, the J end lost 7 bases, and 24 bases lay between the germline ends. The CDR3 has 17 amino acids. Germline CDR1 reads MNHEY; CDR2 reads SVGEGT. The CDR3 loop is CASSPTTLATNGNEQFF. DNA for the CDR3: TGTGCCAGCAGTCCCACAACCCTAGCGACGAATGGGAATGAGCAGTTCTTC.

This clonotype was recorded a few times. This chain uses TRBV20-1 with TRBJ1-6, with no clear D. Germline values: CDR1 DFQATT, CDR2 SNEGSKA (reference sequence). The V gene lost 1 base and the J gene lost 8 bases, with 9 bases spanning the gap. The CDR3 has 13 amino acids. The CDR3 nucleotides read TGCAGTGCTAGAGGGGGTGAGGATTCACCCCTCCACTTT. Amino acids: CSARGGEDSPLHF.

This clonotype was seen repeatedly, ten times or more. The gene calls are TRBV6-2 or TRBV6-3 and TRBJ2-1; 7 nucleotides line up with TRBD2. Losses at the gene ends were 5 bases for V and 6 bases for J; bases not matched to a gene: 4. Germline assignment: CDR1 MNHEY and CDR2 SVGEGT. The CDR3 is made up of 13 amino acids. In DNA form, the CDR3 reads TGTGCCAGCAGTCGAACTAGCGTCAATGAGCAGTTCTTC. It translates to CASSRTSVNEQFF.

The chain couples TRBV7-2 to TRBJ2-3; D may be TRBD1 or TRBD2 (6 bases each). The V gene lost 7 bases and the J gene lost 2 bases, with 19 bases spanning the gap. This CDR3 has 16 amino acids. The V gene's germline CDR1 is SGHTA and CDR2 FQGNSA. The CDR3 protein is CASTQRGDTITDTQYF. The CDR3 nucleotides are TGTGCCAGCACCCAGAGGGGGGACACCATCACAGATACGCAGTATTTT.

The V call is TRBV12-3 or TRBV12-4, the J call TRBJ1-1, with D maybe TRBD1 (5 bases). There are 11 residues in the CDR3. V was shortened by 6 bases and J by 11 bases, with 13 bases between the two germline ends. CDR3 amino acids: CASRYGGKAFF. The CDR3 DNA follows: TGTGCCAGCAGATACGGGGGAAAGGCTTTCTTT.

This sequence joins TRBV5-4 and TRBJ2-1; 13 bases map to TRBD2. V lost 1 base, J lost 6 bases, and 1 base stayed unmatched. The CDR3 covers 15 residues. Germline CDR1 reads SGHNT; CDR2 reads YYREEE (reference sequence). The CDR3 region is CASSLTSGGGNEQFF. The CDR3 nucleotides read TGTGCCAGCAGCTTGACTAGCGGGGGGGGCAATGAGCAGTTCTTC. Drawing the rest from reference TRBV5-4 and TRBJ2-1, the complete variable domain is ETGVTQSPTHLIKTRGQQVTLRCSSQSGHNTVSWYQQALGQGPQFIFQYYREEENGRGNFPPRFSGLQFPNYSSELNVNALELDDSALYLCASSLTSGGGNEQFFGPGTRLTVL.

A few counts support this clonotype. The chain carries TRBV7-9 and TRBJ2-5; TRBD1 might be the D (6 bases). Deletions cut 3 bases from V and 3 bases from J, with 26 bases between. Germline V gene sequence: CDR1 SEHNR, CDR2 FQNEAQ (reference sequence). The CDR3 contains 19 residues. CDR3 amino acids: CASSFRRLGFTGLEETQYF. For the CDR3, the DNA is TGTGCCAGCAGCTTTAGGAGGCTAGGTTTCACAGGGCTAGAAGAGACCCAGTACTTC. The full variable domain, in which reference TRBV7-9 and TRBJ2-5 provide the parts outside the CDR3, is DTGVSQNPRHKITKRGQNVTFRCDPISEHNRLYWYRQTLGQGPEFLTYFQNEAQLEKSRLLSDRFSAERPKGSFSTLEIQRTEQGDSAMYLCASSFRRLGFTGLEETQYFGPGTRLLVL.

The chain links TRBV27 to TRBJ2-5; 10 bases line up with TRBD2. Trimming removed 6 bases from V and 5 bases from J; junction bases left unmatched: 18. This CDR3 has 18 residues. CDR1 and CDR2 (germline): MNHEY, SMNVEV (reference sequence). CDR3 nucleotide sequence: TGTGCCAGCAGAACTTTCCTAGCGGGAGCACTAGGGTCTGAGACCCAGTACTTC. This gives the protein CASRTFLAGALGSETQYF.

The chain has TRBV12-3 or TRBV12-4 and TRBJ2-3; TRBD2 matches at 8 bases. The CDR3 spans 15 residues. V was pared by 4 bases and J by 3 bases, with 6 bases of the junction left unmatched. The CDR3: CASSSRERETDTQYF. For the CDR3, the DNA is TGTGCCAGCAGTTCGCGAGAGCGGGAGACAGATACGCAGTATTTT.